This T cell receptor beta chain emerged from a study of T cell responses to AZD1222 COVID-19 vaccine. Study summary: Second doses at about 4 or about 12 weeks were pooled.

In germline, CDR1 is MDHEN, CDR2 SYDVKM. V lost 2 bases and J lost 0, with 14 bases in between. This CDR3 spans 17 amino acids. As for this clone: As yet, its antigen is unknown.

Profiled with immunoSEQ multiplex PCR; TCRdb holds only in-frame clones, not every one. Of 95,000 to 150,000 clones listed, about 87% are singletons. General study points: Repertoires were obtained only post-peak T cell response. Close to half of all spike-specific TCRs reportedly target regions of the variants that are unmutated. The sample set comprised mostly white British donors with more females, and clonal diversity was possibly underestimated.

J is TRBJ1-5 and V is TRBV28; D is uncertain. Sequences were derived from peripheral blood, sampled on day 0 of AZD1222 vaccination. This clonotype was obtained from an adult in good health. The CDR3: CASSLNLGSNSNQPQHF. In nucleotides, the CDR3 is TGTGCCAGCAGTTTAAACCTGGGCAGTAATAGCAATCAGCCCCAGCATTTT. Drawing the rest from reference TRBV28 and TRBJ1-5, the complete variable domain is DVKVTQSSRYLVKRTGEKVFLECVQDMDHENMFWYRQDPGLGLRLIYFSYDVKMKEKGDIPEGYSVSREKKERFSLILESASTNQTSMYLCASSLNLGSNSNQPQHFGDGTRLSIL.